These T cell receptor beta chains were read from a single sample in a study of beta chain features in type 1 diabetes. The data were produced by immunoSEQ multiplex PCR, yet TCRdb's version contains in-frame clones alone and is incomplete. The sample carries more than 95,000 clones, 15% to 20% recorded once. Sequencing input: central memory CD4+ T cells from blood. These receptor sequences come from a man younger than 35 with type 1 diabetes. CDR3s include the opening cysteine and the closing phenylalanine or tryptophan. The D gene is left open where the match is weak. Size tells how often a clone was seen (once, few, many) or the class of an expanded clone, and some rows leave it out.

CASSVGGRETQYF,TGTGCCAGCAGCGTAGGTGGGCGGGAGACCCAGTACTTC,TRBJ2-5,-,-,TRBV9
CSATRGETQYF,TGCAGTGCTACACGTGGAGAGACCCAGTACTTC,TRBJ2-5,few,-,TRBV20-1
CASFVGQETQYF,TGTGCCAGCTTTGTTGGACAAGAGACCCAGTACTTC,TRBJ2-5,few,-,TRBV6-1
CASSLDHGGNYGYTF,TGTGCCAGCAGCTTAGATCACGGGGGTAACTATGGCTACACCTTC,TRBJ1-2,-,-,TRBV11-2
CASRVTARGCF,TGTGCCAGCAGGGTGACGGCAAGGGGGTGTTTC,TRBJ2-4,many,-,TRBV6-5
CAWSSTQDTQYF,TGTGCCTGGAGTTCCACGCAAGATACGCAGTATTTT,TRBJ2-3,few,-,TRBV30
CASALSRASGNTIYF,TGTGCCAGCGCCTTAAGCAGGGCTTCGGGAAACACCATATATTTT,TRBJ1-3,-,-,TRBV2
CSVDMGLAFEQFF,TGCAGCGTTGATATGGGACTAGCATTTGAGCAGTTCTTC,TRBJ2-1,medium-sized,TRBD2,TRBV29-1
CASSLVGNSNQPQHF,TGCGCCAGCAGCTTGGTGGGGAATAGCAATCAGCCCCAGCATTTT,TRBJ1-5,few,-,TRBV5-1
CASRSNSGDEAFF,TGCGCCAGCAGGTCCAATAGTGGGGATGAAGCTTTCTTT,TRBJ1-1,many,-,TRBV5-1
CASSQDFSGLYNEQFF,TGCGCCAGCAGCCAAGATTTCAGCGGTCTATACAATGAGCAGTTCTTC,TRBJ2-1,few,-,TRBV4-1
CASSSQGGYEQYF,TGTGCCAGCAGCTCCCAAGGGGGCTACGAGCAGTACTTC,TRBJ2-7,many,-,TRBV5-4
CASISMARGWTGANVLTF,TGTGCCAGCATCTCAATGGCCAGGGGATGGACTGGGGCCAACGTCCTGACTTTC,TRBJ2-6,many,-,TRBV28
CASSGGRIQETQYF,TGTGCCAGCAGCGGGGGACGGATCCAAGAGACCCAGTACTTC,TRBJ2-5,-,-,TRBV5-5
CASSPRLADQETQYF,TGTGCCAGCAGCCCAAGACTAGCAGATCAAGAGACCCAGTACTTC,TRBJ2-5,many,TRBD2,TRBV5-4
CASRGPLRDTEAFF,TGCGCCAGCAGGGGTCCCCTACGTGACACTGAAGCTTTCTTT,TRBJ1-1,many,-,TRBV4-1
CASSLRDVSEYEQYF,TGCGCCAGCAGCCTCAGGGACGTCTCCGAATACGAGCAGTACTTC,TRBJ2-7,-,-,TRBV4-1
CASSFSGGQYF,TGTGCCAGCAGTTTTAGTGGTGGGCAGTACTTC,TRBJ2-7,-,-,TRBV28
CASSLGEDTQYF,TGTGCCAGCAGCTTGGGCGAGGATACGCAGTATTTT,TRBJ2-3,-,-,TRBV5-6
CSVADNEQFF,TGCAGCGTGGCAGACAATGAGCAGTTCTTC,TRBJ2-1,-,-,TRBV29-1
CAWSRDRDEQFF,TGTGCCTGGAGTAGGGACCGTGATGAGCAGTTCTTC,TRBJ2-1,many,-,TRBV30
CAISRTSGATYEQYF,TGTGCCATCAGTAGGACTAGCGGGGCAACCTACGAGCAGTACTTC,TRBJ2-7,-,TRBD2,TRBV10-3
CASSLGGPRETQYF,TGCGCCAGCAGCTTGGGGGGTCCAAGGGAGACCCAGTACTTC,TRBJ2-5,-,-,TRBV5-1
CASSPPIGTSSYNEQFF,TGTGCCAGCTCACCCCCGATAGGGACCAGCTCCTACAATGAGCAGTTCTTC,TRBJ2-1,few,-,TRBV18
CASTLPGTGTYEQYF,TGTGCCAGCACCCTCCCCGGAACAGGGACCTACGAGCAGTACTTC,TRBJ2-7,few,-,TRBV28
CASSLSSTDTQYF,TGTGCCAGCAGCCTATCTAGCACAGATACGCAGTATTTT,TRBJ2-3,few,-,TRBV7-2
CASSVGVGNSPLHF,TGTGCCAGCAGCGTCGGGGTGGGAAATTCACCCCTCCACTTT,TRBJ1-6,few,-,TRBV9
CASSLSHSYEQYF,TGTGCCAGCAGCTTGAGTCACTCCTACGAGCAGTACTTC,TRBJ2-7,few,-,TRBV5-4
CSVEGQSGSSYTF,TGCAGCGTTGAAGGTCAATCAGGGAGCAGCTACACCTTC,TRBJ1-2,few,-,TRBV29-1
CASSLEAGNQPQHF,TGTGCCAGCAGCTTGGAGGCAGGGAATCAGCCCCAGCATTTT,TRBJ1-5,-,-,TRBV5-6
CASSLGQGSDNEQFF,TGTGCCAGCAGCTTAGGACAGGGTAGTGACAATGAGCAGTTCTTC,TRBJ2-1,many,TRBD1,TRBV11-3
CASSLGPGTSSREQYF,TGCGCCAGCAGCTTGGGCCCGGGGACTAGCTCTCGCGAGCAGTACTTC,TRBJ2-7,-,TRBD2,TRBV5-1
CASSLKRAQETQYF,TGTGCCAGCAGCTTAAAGCGGGCACAAGAGACCCAGTACTTC,TRBJ2-5,-,-,TRBV7-9
CASSWAGEQYF,TGTGCCAGCAGTTGGGCCGGCGAGCAGTACTTC,TRBJ2-7,-,-,TRBV6-5
CASSLGGQTNEKLFF,TGTGCCAGCAGCCTGGGGGGACAAACTAATGAAAAACTGTTTTTT,TRBJ1-4,-,-,TRBV7-2
CASSLGQRQETQYF,TGTGCCAGCAGCTTAGGACAGCGACAAGAGACCCAGTACTTC,TRBJ2-5,few,-,TRBV7-9
CASSGLDLAKNIQYF,TGTGCCAGCTCCGGCCTCGATTTAGCCAAAAACATTCAGTACTTC,TRBJ2-4,-,-,TRBV2
CASSGPGQASDTQYF,TGTGCCAGCAGTGGACCTGGACAGGCATCGGATACGCAGTATTTT,TRBJ2-3,-,TRBD1,TRBV6-5
CAWSVVGGNQPQHF,TGTGCCTGGAGTGTCGTCGGGGGGAATCAGCCCCAGCATTTT,TRBJ1-5,-,-,TRBV30
CASSPFAGGITGELFF,TGTGCCAGCAGCCCCTTTGCGGGGGGGATCACCGGGGAGCTGTTTTTT,TRBJ2-2,-,TRBD2,TRBV7-2
CASSKKGLDEEQFF,TGTGCCAGCAGCAAAAAAGGGCTGGACGAGGAGCAGTTCTTC,TRBJ2-1,many,-,TRBV21-1
CASRERPNTEAFF,TGTGCCAGCAGGGAACGCCCGAACACTGAAGCTTTCTTT,TRBJ1-1,-,-,TRBV7-3
CASSRTGPPNTQYF,TGTGCCAGCAGCCGGACAGGGCCACCAAATACGCAGTATTTT,TRBJ2-3,-,TRBD1,TRBV11-2
CASSWDRNEQFF,TGTGCCAGCAGCTGGGACCGCAATGAGCAGTTCTTC,TRBJ2-1,few,-,TRBV5-6
CASSLTGETQYF,TGTGCCAGCAGCTTGACGGGGGAGACCCAGTACTTC,TRBJ2-5,few,-,TRBV5-4
CAISEDPSYEQYF,TGTGCCATCAGTGAGGACCCGTCCTACGAGCAGTACTTC,TRBJ2-7,few,-,TRBV10-3
CASIPSGVDTQYF,TGTGCCAGCATCCCATCGGGGGTCGATACGCAGTATTTT,TRBJ2-3,few,-,TRBV6-5
CASSLRTELEQFF,TGTGCCAGCAGCTTACGGACCGAGTTAGAGCAGTTCTTC,TRBJ2-1,-,-,TRBV5-5
CATSPHRGLVTGNQPQHF,TGTGCCACCAGCCCACACAGGGGGCTAGTGACTGGCAATCAGCCCCAGCATTTT,TRBJ1-5,many,TRBD1,TRBV15
CAWQTGNAAQPQHF,TGTGCCTGGCAGACTGGGAACGCGGCTCAGCCCCAGCATTTT,TRBJ1-5,-,-,TRBV30